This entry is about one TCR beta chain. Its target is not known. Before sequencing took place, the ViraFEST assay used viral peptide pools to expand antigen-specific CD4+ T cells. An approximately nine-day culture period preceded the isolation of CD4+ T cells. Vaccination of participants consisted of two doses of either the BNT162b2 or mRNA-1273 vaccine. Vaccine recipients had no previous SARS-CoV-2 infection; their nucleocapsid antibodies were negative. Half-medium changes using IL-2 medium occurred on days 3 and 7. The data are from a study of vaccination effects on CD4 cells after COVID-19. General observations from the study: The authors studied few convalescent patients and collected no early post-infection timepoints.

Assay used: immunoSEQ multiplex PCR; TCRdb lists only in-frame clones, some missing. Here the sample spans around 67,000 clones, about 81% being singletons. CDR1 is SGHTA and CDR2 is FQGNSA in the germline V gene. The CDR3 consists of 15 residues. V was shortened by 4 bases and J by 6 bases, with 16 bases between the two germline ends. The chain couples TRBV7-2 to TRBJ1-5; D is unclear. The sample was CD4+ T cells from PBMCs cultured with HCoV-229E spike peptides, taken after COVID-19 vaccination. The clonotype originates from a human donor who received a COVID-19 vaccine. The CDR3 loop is CASSSQTGSSQPQHF. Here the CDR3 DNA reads TGTGCCAGCAGCTCACAGACGGGGAGTAGTCAGCCCCAGCATTTT.